A single sample is the source of the 11 T cell receptor beta chains below, sequenced in a study of T-cell memory formation after mild COVID-19. TCRdb itself ran the 5' RACE reads through MiXCR, one entry per CDR3 protein. The sample contains hundreds of thousands of distinct CDR3 sequences, roughly 17% of which appear only once. The source material was PBMCs or a T cell subset sorted from them (not recorded which). The receptor source for this set is an adult woman who had mild COVID-19 (a few samples of this study predate the infection). Cell type and time point are not known.

This clonotype was picked up many times. The chain links TRBV29-1 to TRBJ2-3; the D gene is possibly TRBD1 (5 bases). The CDR3 loop spans 14 amino acids. V shed 6 bases and J shed 0 bases, with 13 bases lying between them. CDR1 is SQVTM, CDR2 ANQGSEA, per germline. In DNA form, the CDR3 reads TGCAGCGTAGCCCAACAGGCTAGCACAGATACGCAGTATTTT. Translation: CSVAQQASTDTQYF.

This clonotype was counted ten times or more. The chain links TRBV21-1 to TRBJ1-1. TRBV21-1 has pseudogene status. The CDR3 runs to 13 residues. For the CDR3, the DNA is TGTGCCAGCAGCAAAAGGAGAAACACTGAAGCTTTCTTT. Amino acids: CASSKRRNTEAFF.

J is TRBJ2-2 and V is TRBV7-3, with TRBD2 matching 10 bases. In germline, CDR1 is SGHTA, CDR2 FQGTGA. V was pared by 4 bases and J by 8 bases, with 1 base of the junction left unmatched. This CDR3 region has 13 residues. CDR3 DNA: TGTGCCAGCAGCTCTAGCGGGAGAGGGGAGCTGTTTTTT. Translation: CASSSSGRGELFF.

This clonotype turned up a few times. The genes are TRBV4-2 and TRBJ2-3; 13 bases fit TRBD2. The germline gives CDR1 LGHNA, CDR2 YNFKEQ. This CDR3 has 16 amino acids. Trimming at V came to 1 base and at J to 4 bases, leaving 2 bases not matched to a gene. The CDR3 region has the DNA TGTGCCAGCAGCCAAGGGACTAGCGGGAGCCCAGATACGCAGTATTTT. This codes for CASSQGTSGSPDTQYF.

Written as DNA, the CDR3 is TGCGCCAGCAGCCAAGAGAGTTGGGGCAGGGGGTATGCTGAAGCTTTCTTT. This translates into CASSQESWGRGYAEAFF. The rearrangement joins TRBV4-1 to TRBJ1-1, with 7 bases aligning to TRBD1. Germline values: CDR1 MGHRA, CDR2 YSYEKL. J was trimmed by 6 bases and V by 0 bases; bases with no gene match: 13. CDR3 length: 17 amino acids.

This clonotype occurred a few times. This sequence joins TRBV7-9 and TRBJ1-2; 8 nucleotides match TRBD1. Germline assignment: CDR1 SEHNR and CDR2 FQNEAQ (reference sequence). This CDR3 comprises 19 residues. The J segment lost 2 bases and the V segment lost 5 bases, leaving 19 bases of the junction unmatched. CDR3 loop: CASSVRPRGQAPPNYGYTF. The CDR3 nucleotides are TGTGCCAGCAGCGTCCGCCCCCGGGGACAGGCCCCGCCGAACTATGGCTACACCTTC.

The chain has TRBV12-3 or TRBV12-4 and TRBJ2-2; 11 positions match TRBD1. The CDR3 spans 17 residues. V lost 5 bases and J lost 0; bases outside the gene matches: 5. The CDR3: CASSPDRGPANTGELFF. DNA of the CDR3: TGTGCCAGCAGTCCGGACAGGGGGCCCGCGAACACCGGGGAGCTGTTTTTT.

A few counts support this clonotype. V usage is TRBV4-1 and J usage is TRBJ1-1; no clear D. This CDR3 has 14 residues. V lost 4 bases and J 1 base, leaving 10 bases between the germline ends. Germline assignment: CDR1 MGHRA and CDR2 YSYEKL. CDR3 residues: CASSRLGGNTEAFF. CDR3 nucleotide sequence: TGCGCCAGCAGCCGTTTAGGTGGGAACACTGAAGCTTTCTTT.

The chain uses TRBV20-1 and TRBJ2-1; TRBD2 is a possible D gene (5 bases). The CDR3 covers 16 residues. From germline, CDR1 is DFQATT and CDR2 SNEGSKA (reference sequence). The V end was cut by 0 bases, the J end by 2 bases, with 14 bases between. As DNA, the CDR3 is TGCAGTGCTAGAGATTTAGGCGACTACACCTACAATGAGCAGTTCTTC. Protein sequence: CSARDLGDYTYNEQFF.

The V and J genes are TRBV20-1 and TRBJ2-3; 11 bases agree with TRBD2. The CDR3 is made up of 16 amino acids. Losses at the gene ends were 4 bases for V and 3 bases for J; bases not matched to a gene: 9. In germline, CDR1 is DFQATT, CDR2 SNEGSKA (reference sequence). For the CDR3, the DNA is TGCAGTGCTATACCGGGACTAGCGGCTCCGACAGATACGCAGTATTTT. The encoded protein is CSAIPGLAAPTDTQYF.

The chain employs TRBV29-1 and TRBJ2-3; tentative D call: TRBD2 (6 bases). CDR1 and CDR2 (germline): SQVTM, ANQGSEA. This CDR3 has 16 amino acids. V dropped 5 bases and J dropped 8 bases, with 26 bases sitting between them. CDR3 sequence (DNA): TGCAGCGTTAACTCCCCCCGGGGGTTGGGTCAGGGTACGCAGTATTTT. As protein: CSVNSPRGLGQGTQYF.